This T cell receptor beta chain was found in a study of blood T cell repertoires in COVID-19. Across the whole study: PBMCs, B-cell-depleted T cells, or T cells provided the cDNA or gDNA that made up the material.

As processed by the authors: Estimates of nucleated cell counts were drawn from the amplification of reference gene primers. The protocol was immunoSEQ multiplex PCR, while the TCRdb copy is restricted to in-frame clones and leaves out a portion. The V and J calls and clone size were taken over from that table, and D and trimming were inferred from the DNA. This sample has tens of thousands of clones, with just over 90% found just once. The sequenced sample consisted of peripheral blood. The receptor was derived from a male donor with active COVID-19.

CDR3 sequence reads: CASTDRFGQPQHF. DNA of the CDR3: TGTGCCAGCACCGACAGGTTTGGTCAGCCCCAGCATTTT. The chain carries TRBV6-5 and TRBJ1-5, with a weak D call TRBD1 (6 bases). This CDR3 comprises 13 residues. V lost 7 bases to trimming and J lost 6 bases, with 13 bases between them. The germline CDR1 and CDR2 sequences are MNHEY and SVGAGI.